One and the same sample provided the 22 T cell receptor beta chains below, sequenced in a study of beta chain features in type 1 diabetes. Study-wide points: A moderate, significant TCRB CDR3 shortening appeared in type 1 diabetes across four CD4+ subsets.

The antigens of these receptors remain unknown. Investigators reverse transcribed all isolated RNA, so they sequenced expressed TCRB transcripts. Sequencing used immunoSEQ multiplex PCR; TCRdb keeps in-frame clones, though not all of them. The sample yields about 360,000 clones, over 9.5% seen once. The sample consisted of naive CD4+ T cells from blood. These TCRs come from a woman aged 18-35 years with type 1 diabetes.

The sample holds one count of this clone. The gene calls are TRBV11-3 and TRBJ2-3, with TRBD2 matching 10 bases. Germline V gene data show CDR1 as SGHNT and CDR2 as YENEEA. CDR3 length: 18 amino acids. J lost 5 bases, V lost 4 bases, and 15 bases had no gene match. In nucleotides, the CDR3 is TGTGCCAGCAGCTCGACGCTGGTAGCGGGAGGTATTGGAGATACGCAGTATTTT. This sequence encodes CASSSTLVAGGIGDTQYF.

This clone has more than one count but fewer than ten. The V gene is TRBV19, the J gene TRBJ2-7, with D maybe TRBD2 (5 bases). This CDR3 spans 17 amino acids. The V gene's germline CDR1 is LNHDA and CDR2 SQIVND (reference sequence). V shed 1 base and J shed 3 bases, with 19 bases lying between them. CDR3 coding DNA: TGTGCCAGTAGTATAGGGAACCCCCCGGGAACCAGCTACGAGCAGTACTTC. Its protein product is CASSIGNPPGTSYEQYF.

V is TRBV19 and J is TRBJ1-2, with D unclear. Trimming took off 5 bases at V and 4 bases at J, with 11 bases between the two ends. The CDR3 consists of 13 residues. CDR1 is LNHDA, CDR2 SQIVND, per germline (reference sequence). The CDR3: CASSPRTLYGYTF. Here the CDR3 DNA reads TGTGCCAGTAGTCCCCGGACTCTCTATGGCTACACCTTC.

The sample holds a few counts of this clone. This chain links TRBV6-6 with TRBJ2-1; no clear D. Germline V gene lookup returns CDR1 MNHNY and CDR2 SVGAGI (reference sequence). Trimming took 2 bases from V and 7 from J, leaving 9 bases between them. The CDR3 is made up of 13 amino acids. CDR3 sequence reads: CASSYMTGNEQFF. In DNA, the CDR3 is TGTGCCAGCAGTTACATGACTGGTAATGAGCAGTTCTTC.

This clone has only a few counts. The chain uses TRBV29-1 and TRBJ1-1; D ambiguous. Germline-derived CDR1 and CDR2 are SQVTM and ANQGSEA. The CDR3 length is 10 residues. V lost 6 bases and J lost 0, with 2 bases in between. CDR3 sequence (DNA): TGCAGCGTCGTGAACACTGAAGCTTTCTTT. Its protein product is CSVVNTEAFF.

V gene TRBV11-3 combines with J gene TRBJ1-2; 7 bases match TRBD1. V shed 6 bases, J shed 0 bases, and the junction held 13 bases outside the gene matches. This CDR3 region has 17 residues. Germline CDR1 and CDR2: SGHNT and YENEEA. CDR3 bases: TGTGCCAGCAGTTCCCTGGACAGGCTTGGGCCTAACTATGGCTACACCTTC. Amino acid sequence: CASSSLDRLGPNYGYTF.

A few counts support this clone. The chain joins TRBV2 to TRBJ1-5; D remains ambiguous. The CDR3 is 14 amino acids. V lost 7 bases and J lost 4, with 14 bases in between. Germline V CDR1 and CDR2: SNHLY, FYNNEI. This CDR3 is CASTIVKMNQPQHF. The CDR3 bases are TGTGCCAGCACTATCGTGAAGATGAATCAGCCCCAGCATTTT.

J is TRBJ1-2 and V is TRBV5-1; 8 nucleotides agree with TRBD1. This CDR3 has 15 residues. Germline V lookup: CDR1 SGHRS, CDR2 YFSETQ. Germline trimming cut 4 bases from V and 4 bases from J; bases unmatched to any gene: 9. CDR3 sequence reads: CASSGTGIQSYGYTF. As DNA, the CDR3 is TGCGCCAGCAGCGGGACAGGTATCCAAAGCTATGGCTACACCTTC.

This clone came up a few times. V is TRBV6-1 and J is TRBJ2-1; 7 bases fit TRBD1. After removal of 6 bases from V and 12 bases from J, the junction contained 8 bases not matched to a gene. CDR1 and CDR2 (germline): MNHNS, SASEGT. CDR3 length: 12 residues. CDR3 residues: CASRREGQVQFF. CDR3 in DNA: TGTGCCAGCAGGAGGGAAGGACAGGTGCAGTTCTTC.

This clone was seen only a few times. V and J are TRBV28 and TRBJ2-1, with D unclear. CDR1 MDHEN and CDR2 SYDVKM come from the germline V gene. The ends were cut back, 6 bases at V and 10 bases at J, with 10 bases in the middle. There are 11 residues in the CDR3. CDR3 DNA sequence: TGTGCCAGCAGGGGCTACACGGAGCAGTTCTTC. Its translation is CASRGYTEQFF. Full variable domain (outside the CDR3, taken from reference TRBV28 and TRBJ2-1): DVKVTQSSRYLVKRTGEKVFLECVQDMDHENMFWYRQDPGLGLRLIYFSYDVKMKEKGDIPEGYSVSREKKERFSLILESASTNQTSMYLCASRGYTEQFFGPGTRLTVL.

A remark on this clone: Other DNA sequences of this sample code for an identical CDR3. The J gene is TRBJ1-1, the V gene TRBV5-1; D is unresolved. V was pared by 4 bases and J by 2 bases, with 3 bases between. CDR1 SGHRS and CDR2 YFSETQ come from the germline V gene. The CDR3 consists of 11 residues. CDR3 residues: CASSLNTEAFF. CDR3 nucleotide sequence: TGCGCCAGCAGCCTTAACACTGAAGCTTTCTTT.

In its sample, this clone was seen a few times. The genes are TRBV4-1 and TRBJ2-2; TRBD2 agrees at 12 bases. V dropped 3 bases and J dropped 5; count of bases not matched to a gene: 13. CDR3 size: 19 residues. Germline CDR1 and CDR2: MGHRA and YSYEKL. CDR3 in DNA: TGCGCCAGCAGCCAGGCCAAACTAGCGGGAGGAACGGGAACCGGGGAGCTGTTTTTT. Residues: CASSQAKLAGGTGTGELFF.

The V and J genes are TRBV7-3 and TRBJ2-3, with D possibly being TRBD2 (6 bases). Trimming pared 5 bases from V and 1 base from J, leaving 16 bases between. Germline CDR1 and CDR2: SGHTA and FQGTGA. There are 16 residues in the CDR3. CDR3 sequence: CASSIGGVPRTDTQYF. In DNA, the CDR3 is TGTGCCAGCAGCATCGGAGGGGTCCCCCGCACAGATACGCAGTATTTT.

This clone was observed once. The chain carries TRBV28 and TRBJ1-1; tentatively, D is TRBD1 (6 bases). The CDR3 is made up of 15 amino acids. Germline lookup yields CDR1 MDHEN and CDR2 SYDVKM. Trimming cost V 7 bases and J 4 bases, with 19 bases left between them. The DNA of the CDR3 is TGTGCCAGCACCGAAACAACAGGGTTGGGCACTGAAGCTTTCTTT. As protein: CASTETTGLGTEAFF.

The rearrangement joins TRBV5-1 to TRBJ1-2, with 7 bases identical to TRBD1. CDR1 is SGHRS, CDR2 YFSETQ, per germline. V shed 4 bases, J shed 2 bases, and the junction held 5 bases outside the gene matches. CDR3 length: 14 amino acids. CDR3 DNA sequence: TGCGCCAGCAGCGGCCGGGACAGCAACTATGGCTACACCTTC. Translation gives CASSGRDSNYGYTF.

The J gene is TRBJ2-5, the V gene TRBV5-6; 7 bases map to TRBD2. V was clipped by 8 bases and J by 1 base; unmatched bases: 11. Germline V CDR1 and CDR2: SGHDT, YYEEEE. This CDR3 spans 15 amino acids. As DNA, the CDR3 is TGTGCCAGGATACGGCGGGGGACGTTCCAAGAGACCCAGTACTTC. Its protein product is CARIRRGTFQETQYF.

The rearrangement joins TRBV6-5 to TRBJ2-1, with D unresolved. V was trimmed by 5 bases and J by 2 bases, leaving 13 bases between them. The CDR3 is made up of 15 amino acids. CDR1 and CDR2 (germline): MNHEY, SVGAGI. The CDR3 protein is CASSPQVFPYNEQFF. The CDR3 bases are TGTGCCAGCAGTCCGCAGGTTTTCCCCTACAATGAGCAGTTCTTC.

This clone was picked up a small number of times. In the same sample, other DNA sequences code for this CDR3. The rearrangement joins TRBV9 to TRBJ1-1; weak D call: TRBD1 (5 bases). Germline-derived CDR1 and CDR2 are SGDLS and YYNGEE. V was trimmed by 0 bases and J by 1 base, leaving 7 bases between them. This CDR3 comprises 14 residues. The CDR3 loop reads CASSVVQGNTEAFF. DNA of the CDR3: TGTGCCAGCAGCGTAGTTCAGGGGAACACTGAAGCTTTCTTT. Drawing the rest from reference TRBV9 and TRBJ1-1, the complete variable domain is DSGVTQTPKHLITATGQRVTLRCSPRSGDLSVYWYQQSLDQGLQFLIQYYNGEERAKGNILERFSAQQFPDLHSELNLSSLELGDSALYFCASSVVQGNTEAFFGQGTRLTVV.

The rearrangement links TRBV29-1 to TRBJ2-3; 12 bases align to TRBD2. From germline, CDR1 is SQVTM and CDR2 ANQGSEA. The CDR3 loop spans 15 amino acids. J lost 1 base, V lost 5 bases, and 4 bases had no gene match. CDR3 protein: CSVTPSGGGTDTQYF. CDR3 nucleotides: TGCAGCGTTACACCTAGCGGGGGGGGCACAGATACGCAGTATTTT.

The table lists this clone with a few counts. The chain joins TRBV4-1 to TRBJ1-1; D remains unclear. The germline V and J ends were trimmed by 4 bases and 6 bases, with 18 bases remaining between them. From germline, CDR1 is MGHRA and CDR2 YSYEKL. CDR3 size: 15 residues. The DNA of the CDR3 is TGCGCCAGCAGCCCGGCTACTCAGGCGCTCGCTGAAGCTTTCTTT. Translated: CASSPATQALAEAFF.

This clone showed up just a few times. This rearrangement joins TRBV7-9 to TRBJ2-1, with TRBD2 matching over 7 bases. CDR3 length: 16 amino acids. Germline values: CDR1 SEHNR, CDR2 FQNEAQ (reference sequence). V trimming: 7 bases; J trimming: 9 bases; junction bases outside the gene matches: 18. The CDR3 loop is CASINKRVGGPTEQFF. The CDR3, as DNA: TGTGCCAGCATCAACAAAAGGGTGGGAGGGCCCACTGAGCAGTTCTTC.

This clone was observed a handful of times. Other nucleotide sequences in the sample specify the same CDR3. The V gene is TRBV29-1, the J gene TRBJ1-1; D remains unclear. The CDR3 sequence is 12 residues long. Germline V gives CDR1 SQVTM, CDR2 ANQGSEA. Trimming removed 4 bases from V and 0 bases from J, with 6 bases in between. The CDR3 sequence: CSVGGVNTEAFF. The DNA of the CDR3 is TGCAGCGTTGGTGGAGTGAACACTGAAGCTTTCTTT.